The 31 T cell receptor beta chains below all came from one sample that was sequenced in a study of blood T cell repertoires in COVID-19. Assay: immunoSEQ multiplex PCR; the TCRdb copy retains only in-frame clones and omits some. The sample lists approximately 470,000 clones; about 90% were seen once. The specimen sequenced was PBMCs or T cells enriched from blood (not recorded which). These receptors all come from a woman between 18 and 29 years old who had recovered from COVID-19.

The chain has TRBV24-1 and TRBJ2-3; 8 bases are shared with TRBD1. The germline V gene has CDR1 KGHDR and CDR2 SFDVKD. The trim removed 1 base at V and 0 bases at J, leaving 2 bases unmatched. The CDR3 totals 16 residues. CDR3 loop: CATSDFRTGSTDTQYF. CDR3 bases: TGTGCCACCAGTGATTTTAGGACAGGGAGCACAGATACGCAGTATTTT.

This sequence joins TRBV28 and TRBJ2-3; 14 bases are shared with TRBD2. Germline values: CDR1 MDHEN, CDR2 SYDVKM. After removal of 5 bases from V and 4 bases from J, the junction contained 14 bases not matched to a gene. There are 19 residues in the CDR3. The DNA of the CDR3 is TGTGCCAGCAGTCCCAGACCTCGGACTAGCGGGGGGACTGCAGATACGCAGTATTTT. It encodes CASSPRPRTSGGTADTQYF.

The CDR3 DNA follows: TGTGCCAGCAGTCCGAGGACAGGGGGCGCGATATTTACGCAGTATTTT. Translation gives CASSPRTGGAIFTQYF. The V gene is TRBV27, the J gene TRBJ2-3; 11 bases match TRBD1. V shed 5 bases, J shed 8 bases, and the junction held 12 bases outside the gene matches. Germline-derived CDR1 and CDR2 are MNHEY and SMNVEV (reference sequence). The CDR3 sequence is 16 residues long.

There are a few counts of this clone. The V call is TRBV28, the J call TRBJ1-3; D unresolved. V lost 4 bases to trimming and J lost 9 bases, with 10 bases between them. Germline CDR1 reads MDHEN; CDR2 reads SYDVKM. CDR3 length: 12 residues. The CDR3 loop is CASSSLGATIYF. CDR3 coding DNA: TGTGCCAGCAGTTCCCTGGGAGCCACCATATATTTT. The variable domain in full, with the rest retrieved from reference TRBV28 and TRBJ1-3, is DVKVTQSSRYLVKRTGEKVFLECVQDMDHENMFWYRQDPGLGLRLIYFSYDVKMKEKGDIPEGYSVSREKKERFSLILESASTNQTSMYLCASSSLGATIYFGEGSWLTVV.

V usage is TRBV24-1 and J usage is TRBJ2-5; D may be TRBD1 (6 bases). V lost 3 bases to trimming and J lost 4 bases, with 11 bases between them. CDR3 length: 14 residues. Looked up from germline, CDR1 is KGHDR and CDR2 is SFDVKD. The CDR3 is CATSDPQGLETQYF. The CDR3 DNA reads TGTGCCACCAGTGATCCACAGGGATTAGAGACCCAGTACTTC.

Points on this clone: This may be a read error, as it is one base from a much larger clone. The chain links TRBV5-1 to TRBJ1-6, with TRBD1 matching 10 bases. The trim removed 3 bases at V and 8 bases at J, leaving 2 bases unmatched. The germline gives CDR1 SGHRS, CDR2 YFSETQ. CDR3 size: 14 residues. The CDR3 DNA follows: TGCGCCAGCAGCTCCGGGACAGGGGATTCACCCCTCCACTTT. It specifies CASSSGTGDSPLHF.

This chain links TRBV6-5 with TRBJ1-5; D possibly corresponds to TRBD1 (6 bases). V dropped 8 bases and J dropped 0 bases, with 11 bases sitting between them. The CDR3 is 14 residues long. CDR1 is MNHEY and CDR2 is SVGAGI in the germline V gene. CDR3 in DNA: TGTGCCAGCCTACAGGGCCGTAGCAATCAGCCCCAGCATTTT. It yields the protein CASLQGRSNQPQHF.

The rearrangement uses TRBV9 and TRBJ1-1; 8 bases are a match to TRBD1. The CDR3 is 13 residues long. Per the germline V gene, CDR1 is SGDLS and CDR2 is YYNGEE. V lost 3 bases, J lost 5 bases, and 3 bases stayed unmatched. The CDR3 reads CASSAGQGTEAFF. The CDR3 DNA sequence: TGTGCCAGCAGCGCCGGACAGGGTACTGAAGCTTTCTTT.

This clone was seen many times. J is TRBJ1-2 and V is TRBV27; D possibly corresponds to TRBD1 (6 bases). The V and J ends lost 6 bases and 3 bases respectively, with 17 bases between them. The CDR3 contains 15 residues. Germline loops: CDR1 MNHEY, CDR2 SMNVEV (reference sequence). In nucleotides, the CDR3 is TGTGCCAGCAGCAATAAAACAAGGACAGACTATGGCTACACCTTC. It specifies CASSNKTRTDYGYTF.

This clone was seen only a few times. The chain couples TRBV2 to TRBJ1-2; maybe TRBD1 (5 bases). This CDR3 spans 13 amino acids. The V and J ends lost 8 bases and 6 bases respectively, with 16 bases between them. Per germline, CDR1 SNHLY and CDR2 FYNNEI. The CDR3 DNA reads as TGTGCCAGCTCTCGTTTCGTCAGGGATGGCTACACCTTC. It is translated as CASSRFVRDGYTF.

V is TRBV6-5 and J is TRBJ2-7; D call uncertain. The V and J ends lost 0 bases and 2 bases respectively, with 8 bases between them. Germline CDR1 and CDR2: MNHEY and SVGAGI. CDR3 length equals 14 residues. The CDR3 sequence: CASSYSQATYEQYF. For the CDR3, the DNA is TGTGCCAGCAGTTACTCCCAGGCGACCTACGAGCAGTACTTC.

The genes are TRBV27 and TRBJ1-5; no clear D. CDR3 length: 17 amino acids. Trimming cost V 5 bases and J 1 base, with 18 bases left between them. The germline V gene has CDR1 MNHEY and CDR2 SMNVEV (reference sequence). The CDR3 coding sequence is TGTGCCAGCAGTCCCACCTTCTTACTTAGAAGCAATCAGCCCCAGCATTTT. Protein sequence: CASSPTFLLRSNQPQHF.

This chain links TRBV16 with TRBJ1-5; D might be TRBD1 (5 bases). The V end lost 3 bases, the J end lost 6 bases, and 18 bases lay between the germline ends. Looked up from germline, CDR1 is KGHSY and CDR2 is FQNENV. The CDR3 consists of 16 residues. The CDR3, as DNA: TGTGCCAGCAGCCAGAGTGGACAAGATCCTGCTCAGCCCCAGCATTTT. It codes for CASSQSGQDPAQPQHF. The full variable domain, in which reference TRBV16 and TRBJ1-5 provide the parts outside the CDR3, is GEEVAQTPKHLVRGEGQKAKLYCAPIKGHSYVFWYQQVLKNEFKFLISFQNENVFDETGMPKERFSAKCLPNSPCSLEIQATKLEDSAVYFCASSQSGQDPAQPQHFGDGTRLSIL.

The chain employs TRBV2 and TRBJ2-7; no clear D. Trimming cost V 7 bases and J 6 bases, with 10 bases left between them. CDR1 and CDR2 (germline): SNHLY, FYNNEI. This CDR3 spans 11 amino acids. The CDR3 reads CASTYAGEQYF. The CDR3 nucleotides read TGTGCCAGCACGTACGCCGGCGAGCAGTACTTC.

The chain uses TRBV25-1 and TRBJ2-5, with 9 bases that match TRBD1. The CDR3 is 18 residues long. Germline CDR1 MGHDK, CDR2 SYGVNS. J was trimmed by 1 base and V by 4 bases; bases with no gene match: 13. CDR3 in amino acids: CASSARPPRDRVQETQYF. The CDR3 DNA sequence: TGTGCCAGCAGTGCGCGGCCCCCGAGGGACAGGGTCCAAGAGACCCAGTACTTC.

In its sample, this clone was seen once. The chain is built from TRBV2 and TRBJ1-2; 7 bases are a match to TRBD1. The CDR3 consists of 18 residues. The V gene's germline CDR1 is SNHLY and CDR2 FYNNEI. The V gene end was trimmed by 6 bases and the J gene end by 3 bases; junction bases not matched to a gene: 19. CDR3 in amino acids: CASSIFRDRAESDYGYTF. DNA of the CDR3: TGTGCCAGCAGCATCTTCAGGGACAGAGCCGAATCTGACTATGGCTACACCTTC.

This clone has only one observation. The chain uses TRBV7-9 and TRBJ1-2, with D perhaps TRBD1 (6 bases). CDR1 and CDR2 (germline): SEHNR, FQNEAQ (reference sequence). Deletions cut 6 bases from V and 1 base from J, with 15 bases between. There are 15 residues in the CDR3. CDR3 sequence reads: CASRSGTSHNYGYTF. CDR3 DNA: TGTGCCAGCAGGTCCGGGACATCACATAACTATGGCTACACCTTC. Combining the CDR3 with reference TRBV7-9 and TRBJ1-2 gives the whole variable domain DTGVSQNPRHKITKRGQNVTFRCDPISEHNRLYWYRQTLGQGPEFLTYFQNEAQLEKSRLLSDRFSAERPKGSFSTLEIQRTEQGDSAMYLCASRSGTSHNYGYTFGSGTRLTVV.

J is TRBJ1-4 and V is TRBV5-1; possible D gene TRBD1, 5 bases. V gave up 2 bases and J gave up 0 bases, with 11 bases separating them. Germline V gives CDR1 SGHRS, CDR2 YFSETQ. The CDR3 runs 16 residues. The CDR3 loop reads CASSLQVDATNEKLFF. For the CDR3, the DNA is TGCGCCAGCAGCTTACAGGTCGACGCAACTAATGAAAAACTGTTTTTT.

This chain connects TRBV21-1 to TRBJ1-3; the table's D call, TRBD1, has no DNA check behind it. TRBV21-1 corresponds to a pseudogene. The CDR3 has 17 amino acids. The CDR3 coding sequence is TGTGCCAGCAGCAAAGCCGACCGTTACAGGTCTGGAAACACCATATATTTT. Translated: CASSKADRYRSGNTIYF.

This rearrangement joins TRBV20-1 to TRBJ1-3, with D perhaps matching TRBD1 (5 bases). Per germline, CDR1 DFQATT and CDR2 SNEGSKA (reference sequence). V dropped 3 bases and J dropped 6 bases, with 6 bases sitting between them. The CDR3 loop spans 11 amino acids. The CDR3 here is CSARGQNTIYF. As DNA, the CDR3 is TGCAGTGCTAGGGGGCAAAACACCATATATTTT.

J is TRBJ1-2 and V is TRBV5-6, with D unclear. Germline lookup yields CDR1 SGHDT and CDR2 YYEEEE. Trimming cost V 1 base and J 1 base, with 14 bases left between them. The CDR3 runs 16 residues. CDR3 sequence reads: CASSLREAPHNYGYTF. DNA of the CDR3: TGTGCCAGCAGCTTGAGGGAGGCCCCTCATAACTATGGCTACACCTTC.

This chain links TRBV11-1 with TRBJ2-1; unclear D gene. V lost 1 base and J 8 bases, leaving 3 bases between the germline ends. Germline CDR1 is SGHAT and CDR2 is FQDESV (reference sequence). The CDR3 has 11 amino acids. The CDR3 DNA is TGTGCCAGCAGCTTAGTCGATGAGCAGTTCTTC. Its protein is CASSLVDEQFF.

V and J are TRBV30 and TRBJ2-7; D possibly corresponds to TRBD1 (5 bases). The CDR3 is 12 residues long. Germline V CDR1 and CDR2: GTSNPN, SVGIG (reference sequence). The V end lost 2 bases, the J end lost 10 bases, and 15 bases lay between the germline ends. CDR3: CAWSPVGADQYF. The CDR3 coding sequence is TGTGCCTGGAGTCCGGTAGGGGCGGACCAGTACTTC.

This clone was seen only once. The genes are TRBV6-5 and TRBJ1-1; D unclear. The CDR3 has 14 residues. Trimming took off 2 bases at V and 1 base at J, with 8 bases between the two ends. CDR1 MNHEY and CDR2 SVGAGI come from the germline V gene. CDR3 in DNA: TGTGCCAGCAGTTACCTCTCTCCGAACACTGAAGCTTTCTTT. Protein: CASSYLSPNTEAFF.

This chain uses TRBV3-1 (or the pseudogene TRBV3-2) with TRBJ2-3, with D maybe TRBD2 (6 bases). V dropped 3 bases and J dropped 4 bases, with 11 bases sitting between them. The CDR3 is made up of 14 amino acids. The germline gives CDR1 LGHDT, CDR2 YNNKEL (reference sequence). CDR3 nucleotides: TGTGCCAGCAGCCAGGGCGGGATCGCAGATACGCAGTATTTT. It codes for CASSQGGIADTQYF.

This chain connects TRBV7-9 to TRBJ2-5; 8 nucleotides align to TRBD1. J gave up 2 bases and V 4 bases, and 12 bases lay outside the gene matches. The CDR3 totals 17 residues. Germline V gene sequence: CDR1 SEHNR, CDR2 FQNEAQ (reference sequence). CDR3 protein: CASSYTTSWTGQETQYF. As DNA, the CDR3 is TGTGCCAGCAGCTACACAACCTCCTGGACAGGGCAAGAGACCCAGTACTTC.

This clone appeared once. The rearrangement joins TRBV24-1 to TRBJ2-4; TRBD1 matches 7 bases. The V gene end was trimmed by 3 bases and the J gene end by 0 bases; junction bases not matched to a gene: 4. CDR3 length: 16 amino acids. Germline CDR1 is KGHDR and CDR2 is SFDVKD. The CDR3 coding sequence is TGTGCCACCAGTGATGGACAGGCCTCAGCCAAAAACATTCAGTACTTC. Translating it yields CATSDGQASAKNIQYF.

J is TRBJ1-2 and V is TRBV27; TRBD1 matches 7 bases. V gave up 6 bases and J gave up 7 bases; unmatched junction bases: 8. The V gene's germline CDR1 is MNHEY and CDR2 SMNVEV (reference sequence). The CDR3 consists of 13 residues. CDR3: CASSHGQAGGYTF. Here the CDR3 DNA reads TGTGCCAGCAGCCACGGACAGGCGGGTGGCTACACCTTC.

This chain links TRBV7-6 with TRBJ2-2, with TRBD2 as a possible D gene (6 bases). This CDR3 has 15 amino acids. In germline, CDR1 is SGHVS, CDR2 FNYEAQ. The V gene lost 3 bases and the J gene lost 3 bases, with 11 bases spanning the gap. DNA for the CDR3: TGTGCCAGCAGCTTTAGCGGAAAGGACACCGGGGAGCTGTTTTTT. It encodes CASSFSGKDTGELFF.

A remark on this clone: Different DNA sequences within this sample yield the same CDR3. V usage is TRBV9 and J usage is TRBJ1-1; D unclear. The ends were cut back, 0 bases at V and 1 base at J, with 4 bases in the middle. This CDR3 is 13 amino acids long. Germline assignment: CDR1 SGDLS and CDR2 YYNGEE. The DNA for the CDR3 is TGTGCCAGCAGCGTAGACTCGAACACTGAAGCTTTCTTT. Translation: CASSVDSNTEAFF.

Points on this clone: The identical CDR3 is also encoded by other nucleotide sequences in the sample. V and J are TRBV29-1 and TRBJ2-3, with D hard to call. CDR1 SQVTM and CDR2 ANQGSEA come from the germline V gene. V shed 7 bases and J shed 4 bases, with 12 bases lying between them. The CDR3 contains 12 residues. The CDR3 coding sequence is TGCAGCGGCTCCAGGTTGGCAGATACGCAGTATTTT. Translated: CSGSRLADTQYF.